These 5 T cell receptor delta chains share one sample of origin, sequenced in a study of γδ T cells in repeated Plasmodium falciparum infection. Gammadelta T cells were flow-sorted from PBMC into Vgamma9/Vdelta2+ and Vdelta2-negative populations for bulk analysis. With CATT, TCRdb re-called clones from the multiplex PCR reads. Of roughly 93,000 delta-chain clones listed, 1.4% to 1.5% are singletons. Sequenced: gamma-delta T cells from blood. The receptor source for this set is a pool of human donors (malaria-infected and uninfected, not separated).

This clone has more than one count but fewer than ten. This DNA translates differently at residue 8 from the TCRdb protein, which is that of a much larger clone; a read error is likely, and the protein shown is the DNA's own translation. The chain has TRDV2 and TRDJ2; 8 bases line up with TRDD3. The ends lost 3 bases at V and 5 bases at J; junction bases unmatched: 7. CDR1 and CDR2 (germline): GEAIGNYY, EKD. The CDR3 loop spans 15 amino acids. CDR3 sequence (DNA): TGTGCCTGTGACGGCCTGGGGGACCCCACAGCACAACTCTTCTTT. Its translation: CACDGLGDPTAQLFF.

This clone has ten or more counts. The chain uses TRDV2 and TRDJ1; perhaps TRDD3 as D (5 bases). Per the germline V gene, CDR1 is GEAIGNYY and CDR2 is EKD. The CDR3 has 15 residues. Deletions cut 3 bases from V and 0 bases from J, with 13 bases between. CDR3 sequence reads: CACDSGVLYTDKLIF. DNA of the CDR3: TGTGCCTGTGACTCGGGGGTTCTGTACACCGATAAACTCATCTTT.

Remarks on this clone: This DNA's translation differs at residue 12 from TCRdb's protein, which comes from a much larger clone; a read error is likely, and the protein shown is translated from the DNA. The V gene call reads TRDV2; no J gene was called; whether TRDD3, the table's D call, matches the DNA was not checked. The germline CDR1 and CDR2 sequences are GEAIGNYY and EKD. The CDR3 has 14 residues. For the CDR3, the DNA is TGTGCCTGTGACACATGGGGGCCGACAGCACAATTCTTCTTT. Translated: CACDTWGPTAQFFF.

This clone has only a few counts. The protein TCRdb lists belongs to a much larger clone and differs from this DNA's translation at residue 11, which points to a read error; the protein shown is made from the DNA. At the DNA level, this CDR3 is encoded by other sequences in the same sample as well. The gene calls are TRDV1 and TRDJ1, with D possibly being TRDD2 (5 bases). Since TCRdb gives no J gene, matching the DNA to germline was used here to assign it. The CDR3 extends over 19 amino acids. Germline V CDR1 and CDR2: TSWWSYY, QGS. The V end was cut by 3 bases, the J end by 0 bases, with 23 bases between. The DNA for the CDR3 is TGTGCTCTTGGGGATGGAGTCCTATGGCTGGAGGCGCACACCGATAAACTCATCTTT. Translating gives CALGDGVLWLEAHTDKLIF.

A note on this clone: With a far larger clone one base away, a read error is the likely cause. The same CDR3 arises from other DNA sequences in this sample as well. The rearrangement joins TRDV1 to TRDJ1, with 10 nucleotides matching TRDD3. Since TCRdb gives no J gene, matching the DNA to germline was used here to assign it. CDR1 TSWWSYY and CDR2 QGS come from the germline V gene. The CDR3 spans 23 residues. The CDR3 region has the DNA TGCGCTCTTGGGGAAGGTTCTTTCCCTTCGTTCGTACTGGGGGATGGATACACCGATAAACTCATCTTT. This encodes CALGEGSFPSFVLGDGYTDKLIF.